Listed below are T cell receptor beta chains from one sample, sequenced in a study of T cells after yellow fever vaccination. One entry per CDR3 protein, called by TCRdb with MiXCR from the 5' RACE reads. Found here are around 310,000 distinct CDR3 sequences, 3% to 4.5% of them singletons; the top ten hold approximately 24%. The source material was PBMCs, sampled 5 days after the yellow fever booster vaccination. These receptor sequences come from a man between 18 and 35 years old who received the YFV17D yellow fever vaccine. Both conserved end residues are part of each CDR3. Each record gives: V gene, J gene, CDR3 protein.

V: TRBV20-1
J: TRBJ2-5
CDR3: CSATGTGEETQYF

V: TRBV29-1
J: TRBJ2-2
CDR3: CSVESQATGELFF

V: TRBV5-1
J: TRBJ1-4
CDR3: CASSFGQGRANEKLFF

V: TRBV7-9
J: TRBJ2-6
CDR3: CASSFSQGANAGANVLTF

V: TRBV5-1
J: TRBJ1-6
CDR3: CASSFESRDSPLHF

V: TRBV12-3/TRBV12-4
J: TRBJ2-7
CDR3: CASSPRDRAKKQYF

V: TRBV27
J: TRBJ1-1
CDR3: CASSFSGQGAGTEAFF

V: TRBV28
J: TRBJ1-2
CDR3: CASSSGQGTDVGNGYTF

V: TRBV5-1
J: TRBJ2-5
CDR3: CASSLAGVARETQYF

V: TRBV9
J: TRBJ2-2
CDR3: CASSPSPLAGGGWRTGELFF

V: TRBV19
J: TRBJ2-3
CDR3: CASSHGDPLTDTQYF

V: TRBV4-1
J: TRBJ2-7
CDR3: CASSLSRTGSREQYF

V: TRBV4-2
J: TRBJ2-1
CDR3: CASSQRSRAYNEQFF

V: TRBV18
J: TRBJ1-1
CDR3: CASSPARTGQNTEAFF

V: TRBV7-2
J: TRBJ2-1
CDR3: CASSLLVPGTGPEQFF

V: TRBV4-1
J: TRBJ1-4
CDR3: CASSQRQGREKLFF

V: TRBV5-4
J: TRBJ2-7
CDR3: CASSLGAGPNEQYF

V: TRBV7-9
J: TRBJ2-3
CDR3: CASSFDPLSKADTQYF

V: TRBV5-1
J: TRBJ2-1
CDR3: CASSLAPGTTEGEQFF

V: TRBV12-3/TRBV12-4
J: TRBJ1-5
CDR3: CASSPRRGDQPQHF

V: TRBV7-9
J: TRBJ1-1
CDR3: CASSLDPGNTEAFF

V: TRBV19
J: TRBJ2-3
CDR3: CASTKAIDTDTQYF

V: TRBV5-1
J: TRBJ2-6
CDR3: CASTTGFSGANVLTF

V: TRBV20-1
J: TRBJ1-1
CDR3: CSAMGNTEAFF

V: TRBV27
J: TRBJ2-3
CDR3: CASSLIGGGPDTQYF